This T cell receptor beta chain was sequenced during a study of shared clonotypes between healthy human individuals. As defined, naive CD8 cells were CD45RO-negative and positively selected for CCR7, with terminally differentiated effector memory CD45RA+ cells excluded. V lost 5 bases and J lost 3, with 13 bases in between. CDR1 is GTSNPN and CDR2 is SVGIG in the germline V gene (reference sequence). The CDR3 spans 13 residues. As for this clone: The target antigen is unknown.

Overall study findings and caveats: The sole specimen, blood, was sampled, and tissue repertoires likely differ.

Deep-level settings were used for running the assay. The protocol was immunoSEQ multiplex PCR, while the TCRdb copy is restricted to in-frame clones and leaves out a portion. The table shows nearly 2 million clones, with approximately 95% occurring only once. Sequencing was carried out using naive CD8+ T cells sorted from blood. The genes are TRBV30 and TRBJ1-2; D call uncertain. This sequence originates from a man aged 18-30 years in good health. Written as DNA, the CDR3 is TGTGCCTGGCAGGAGAAGGGTGACTATGGCTACACCTTC. Protein product: CAWQEKGDYGYTF.